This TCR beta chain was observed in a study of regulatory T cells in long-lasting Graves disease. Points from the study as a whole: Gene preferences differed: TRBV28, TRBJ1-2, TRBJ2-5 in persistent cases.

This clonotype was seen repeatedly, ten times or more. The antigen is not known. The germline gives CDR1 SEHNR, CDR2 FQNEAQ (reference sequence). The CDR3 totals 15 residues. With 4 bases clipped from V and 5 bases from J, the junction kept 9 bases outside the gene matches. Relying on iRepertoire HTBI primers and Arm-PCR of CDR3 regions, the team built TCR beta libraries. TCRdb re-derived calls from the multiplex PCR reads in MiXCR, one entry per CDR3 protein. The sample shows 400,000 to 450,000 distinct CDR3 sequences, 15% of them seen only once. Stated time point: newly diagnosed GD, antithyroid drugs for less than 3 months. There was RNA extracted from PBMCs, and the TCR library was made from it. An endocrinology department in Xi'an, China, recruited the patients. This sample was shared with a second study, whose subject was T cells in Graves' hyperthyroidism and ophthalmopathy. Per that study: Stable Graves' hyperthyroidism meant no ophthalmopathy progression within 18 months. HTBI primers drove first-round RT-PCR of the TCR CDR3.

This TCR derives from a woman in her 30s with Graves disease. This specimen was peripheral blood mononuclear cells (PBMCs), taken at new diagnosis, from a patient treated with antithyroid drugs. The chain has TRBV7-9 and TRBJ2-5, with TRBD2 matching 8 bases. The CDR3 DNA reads TGTGCCAGCAGCTCGGGACTAGGGGTTGGGGAGACCCAGTACTTC. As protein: CASSSGLGVGETQYF.